The rows below give T cell receptor beta chains drawn from one sample of a study of cytomegalovirus exposure and HLA in healthy donors. Some clones are missing from TCRdb's copy, which holds only in-frame ones; the method was immunoSEQ multiplex PCR. The table includes under 200,000 clones, roughly 74% detected once. The sequenced sample consisted of PBMCs. These receptor sequences come from a woman aged 25 to 39 in good health and CMV-seronegative. The CDR3 runs from the conserved cysteine through the conserved F or W. The order of the fields is D gene, clone size, V gene, J gene, CDR3 DNA, CDR3 protein. D genes are given only for firm matches. Not all rows give a size; the values are once, few, many and, for expanded clones, a class.

>.|.|TRBV9|TRBJ2-1
TGTGCCAGCAGCGTAGGGGTCAGCGACCCCTACAATGAGCAGTTCTTC
CASSVGVSDPYNEQFF
>TRBD1|few|TRBV11-2|TRBJ2-7
TGTGCCAGCAGCTTAGATTATGGCAAGAGGGGGCTCCCCGACGAGCAGTACTTC
CASSLDYGKRGLPDEQYF
>.|few|TRBV7-2|TRBJ2-7
TGTGCCAGCAGCTCCTACTACGAGCAGTACTTC
CASSSYYEQYF
>TRBD2|.|TRBV4-1|TRBJ2-1
TGCGCCAGCAGCCACATAGGGACTAAAGGCGATGAGCAGTTCTTC
CASSHIGTKGDEQFF
>.|.|TRBV29-1|TRBJ2-1
TGCAGCGTTAGTCAAAGAGTAGCGGATACCTACAATGAGCAGTTCTTC
CSVSQRVADTYNEQFF
>TRBD2|.|TRBV11-2|TRBJ2-7
TGTGCCAGCAGCTTAGGGTTGGGTCTAGCGGCCTACGAGCAGTACTTC
CASSLGLGLAAYEQYF
>TRBD1|.|TRBV5-6|TRBJ1-4
TGTGCCAGCAGTTTCGGGGGACAGGGTAGCGAAAAACTGTTTTTT
CASSFGGQGSEKLFF
>.|few|TRBV9|TRBJ1-1
TGTGCCAGCAGCGTAATCATGAACACTGAAGCTTTCTTT
CASSVIMNTEAFF
>TRBD1|.|TRBV11-2|TRBJ2-7
TGTGCCAGCAGCGAGTGGACAGGGGTTTCCTACGAGCAGTACTTC
CASSEWTGVSYEQYF
>TRBD1|.|TRBV7-2|TRBJ2-7
TGTGCCAGCAGCTGGGGACAGGGCTACGAGCAGTACTTC
CASSWGQGYEQYF
>TRBD1|.|TRBV4-3|TRBJ2-3
TGCGCCAGCAGCCAACATGCGTTCGGGACAGGGGGCCCAGATACGCAGTATTTT
CASSQHAFGTGGPDTQYF
>.|.|TRBV7-6|TRBJ2-1
TGTGCCAGCAGCTTAGCCAGGGGGGCCGGGAATGAGCAGTTCTTC
CASSLARGAGNEQFF
>TRBD1|.|TRBV19|TRBJ1-5
TGTGCCAGTAGCCTATCCGGGACAGGGCCCCTTCAGCCCCAGCATTTT
CASSLSGTGPLQPQHF
>.|.|TRBV19|TRBJ2-5
TGTGCCAGTAGTGCCGAGGGGGGGCGAGAGACCCAGTACTTC
CASSAEGGRETQYF
>.|.|TRBV7-2|TRBJ2-7
TGTGCCAGCAGCTCACCCCTAACCTACGAGCAGTACTTC
CASSSPLTYEQYF
>TRBD2|few|TRBV5-1|TRBJ2-2
TGCGCCAGCAGCTCACTAGCGGGGGGTGACGTAGCCGGGGAGCTGTTTTTT
CASSSLAGGDVAGELFF
>.|.|TRBV7-8|TRBJ1-5
TGTGCCAGCAGCAAATCAGGGCCTTATCAGCCCCAGCATTTT
CASSKSGPYQPQHF
>.|.|TRBV7-3|TRBJ2-3
TGTGCCAGCAGCCCACTTCCCGGCCGGGGGAGCACAGATACGCAGTATTTT
CASSPLPGRGSTDTQYF
>TRBD1|.|TRBV5-4|TRBJ2-7
TGTGCCAGCAGCTTGCCGGGACAGGGGGCCCACGAGCAGTACTTC
CASSLPGQGAHEQYF
>.|.|TRBV9|TRBJ1-4
TGTGCCAGCAGCGCCTCCGGGCTGGGAGCTAATGAAAAACTGTTTTTT
CASSASGLGANEKLFF
>.|.|TRBV6-5|TRBJ2-7
TGTGCCAGCACCCTTCGTTCAGGTCAAAGGGAGCAGTACTTC
CASTLRSGQREQYF
>.|few|TRBV25-1|TRBJ1-6
TGTGCCAGCAGTGAAGGAGGAAAGTATAATTCACCCCTCCACTTT
CASSEGGKYNSPLHF
>TRBD1|.|TRBV7-2|TRBJ2-1
TGTGCCAGCAGCGCGAGACAGGGGCGACAAGAGCAGTTCTTC
CASSARQGRQEQFF
>TRBD2|.|TRBV7-9|TRBJ2-7
TGTGCCAGCAGCGCTCCGACTAGCGGGAGAGACGAGCAGTACTTC
CASSAPTSGRDEQYF
>TRBD1|.|TRBV19|TRBJ1-6
TGTGCCAGTAGTCCTCAGCCGGGACAGAGTAATTCACCCCTCCACTTT
CASSPQPGQSNSPLHF
>.|.|TRBV2|TRBJ2-2
TGTGCCAGCAGTGTTAGGGGGGGACGGACCGGGGAGCTGTTTTTT
CASSVRGGRTGELFF
>TRBD2|few|TRBV19|TRBJ2-3
TGTGCCAGTAGTATAGGTTGGGGAGGGGGCACAGATACGCAGTATTTT
CASSIGWGGGTDTQYF
>.|.|TRBV30|TRBJ2-7
TGTGCCTGGAGTGGAGCCCGAAGGGGCTACGAGCAGTACTTC
CAWSGARRGYEQYF
>TRBD2|.|TRBV7-2|TRBJ2-7
TGTGCCAGCAGCTCTAGCGGGAGGGCTTCCTACGAGCAGTACTTC
CASSSSGRASYEQYF
>.|.|TRBV5-4|TRBJ2-6
TGTGCCAGCAGCTTGGACAAACGGGCCAACGTCCTGACTTTC
CASSLDKRANVLTF
>.|.|TRBV7-2|TRBJ1-1
TGTGCCAGCAGCTTATCTACGGGGAACACTGAAGCTTTCTTT
CASSLSTGNTEAFF
>.|few|TRBV10-2|TRBJ2-1
TGCGCCAGCAGTCCCGGACTGGGCTTGGGGAATGAGCAGTTCTTC
CASSPGLGLGNEQFF
>.|.|TRBV7-7|TRBJ2-5
TGTGCTAGCAGCTTAGGGGCCGAGAGAGAGACCCAGTACTTC
CASSLGAERETQYF
>.|.|TRBV7-3|TRBJ2-5
TGTGCCAGCAGCGAGGGATCTCGGAGGACCCAGTACTTC
CASSEGSRRTQYF
>TRBD1|.|TRBV7-8|TRBJ1-5
TGTGCCAGCAGCTCCAACAGGGGCGAACAGCCCCAGCATTTT
CASSSNRGEQPQHF
>TRBD1|.|TRBV2|TRBJ2-3
TGTGCCAGCAGTTCTGGGACAGGGGTGACAGATACGCAGTATTTT
CASSSGTGVTDTQYF
>.|.|TRBV2|TRBJ1-2
TGTGCCAGCAGCACGCTGGGGGGGGGAGGTAACTATGGCTACACCTTC
CASSTLGGGGNYGYTF
>.|.|TRBV4-1|TRBJ1-2
TGCGCCAGCAGCCAAGTGGCAGTATCCTATGGCTACACCTTC
CASSQVAVSYGYTF
>TRBD1|.|TRBV25-1|TRBJ1-6
TGTGCCAGCAAGACAGGGCATAATTCACCCCTCCACTTT
CASKTGHNSPLHF
>TRBD2|.|TRBV4-2|TRBJ2-5
TGTGCCAGCAGCCAAGGGGCGGGGGATAGTGGAGAGACCCAGTACTTC
CASSQGAGDSGETQYF
>.|.|TRBV15|TRBJ2-1
TGTGCCACCAGCAGATTAGCGACGAGCTCCTACAATGAGCAGTTCTTC
CATSRLATSSYNEQFF
>TRBD2|.|TRBV7-6|TRBJ2-5
TGTGCCAGCAGCTCCTCTGGGGGTGGGCGGGGGCAAGAGACCCAGTACTTC
CASSSSGGGRGQETQYF
>TRBD1|.|TRBV5-1|TRBJ1-1
TGCGCCAGCAGCCTTCGGACAGGGCAGAACACTGAAGCTTTCTTT
CASSLRTGQNTEAFF
>TRBD1|few|TRBV15|TRBJ2-5
TGTGCCACCAGCAGCAGTCCTCAGGGGGCTTGGGAGACCCAGTACTTC
CATSSSPQGAWETQYF
>TRBD1|few|TRBV5-6|TRBJ2-7
TGTGCCAGCAGCCTACGGGGACAGTTCTACGAGCAGTACTTC
CASSLRGQFYEQYF
>TRBD2|.|TRBV11-2|TRBJ2-7
TGTGCCAGCACCGAAGCGGGGGCCCACGAGCAGTACTTC
CASTEAGAHEQYF
>.|few|TRBV5-1|TRBJ1-5
TGCGCCAGCACAGGGAGGCGGGATCAGCCCCAGCATTTT
CASTGRRDQPQHF
>.|.|TRBV28|TRBJ2-7
TGTGCCAGCAGTTTCGGGATCGTTGTAACAAGATCCTACGAGCAGTACTTC
CASSFGIVVTRSYEQYF
>.|.|TRBV9|TRBJ1-1
TGTGCCAGCAGCGGGCAATCGGGGAGGTCTGAAGCTTTCTTT
CASSGQSGRSEAFF
>.|.|TRBV27|TRBJ2-6
TGTGCCAGCAGACAGGGACTAAGCTCTGGGGCCAACGTCCTGACTTTC
CASRQGLSSGANVLTF
>.|.|TRBV27|TRBJ1-2
TGTGCCAGCAGTTTATCTTTTCGGGGTCCCTATGGCTACACCTTC
CASSLSFRGPYGYTF
>TRBD1|.|TRBV18|TRBJ1-1
TGTGCCAGCTCACCAGGGACAGGACTGCGGGGCACTGAAGCTTTCTTT
CASSPGTGLRGTEAFF
>TRBD2|.|TRBV15|TRBJ2-7
TGTGCCACCAGCAAAGCGGGGGGAACCTACGAGCAGTACTTC
CATSKAGGTYEQYF
>TRBD2|.|TRBV13|TRBJ2-7
TGTGCCAGCAGCTTATTCGCCCAGCGGGGGGACTACGAGCAGTACTTC
CASSLFAQRGDYEQYF
>TRBD1|once|TRBV14|TRBJ2-5
TGTGCCAGCAGCCAAGAATGGACAGGAGTCAAACTTCAAGAGACCCAGTACTTC
CASSQEWTGVKLQETQYF
>.|few|TRBV5-1|TRBJ1-1
TGCGCCAGCGCAAGAGCCGGGGGGACTGAAGCTTTCTTT
CASARAGGTEAFF
>.|.|TRBV7-2|TRBJ2-2
TGTGCCAGCAGTGCCGTCCGGGTTCTTCCCGGGGAGCTGTTTTTT
CASSAVRVLPGELFF
>TRBD1|.|TRBV19|TRBJ2-5
TGTGCCAGTAGTTCGGGACAGCTAAAGTCTGGGGAGACCCAGTACTTC
CASSSGQLKSGETQYF
>.|.|TRBV6-1|TRBJ1-2
TGTGCCAGCAGTGGAACATCGACAAGATCCTATGGCTACACCTTC
CASSGTSTRSYGYTF
>.|once|TRBV7-2|TRBJ2-7
TGTGCCAGCAGCGGTGACAGGTACACGGAGCAGTACTTC
CASSGDRYTEQYF